The next 25 T cell receptor beta chains were all read from a single sample in a study of T-cell reconstitution after alpha-beta-depleted transplantation in children. It was with unique molecular identifiers that the TCRbeta library was prepared. One entry per CDR3 protein results from TCRdb running MiXCR on the PCR reads. The sample carries about 410,000 distinct CDR3 sequences, roughly 20% recorded once. Sequenced here: PBMCs from the stem cell graft donor, sampled from the stem cell graft. Receptors originate from a human donor who donated a stem cell graft to a child with acute myeloid leukemia.

The rearrangement uses TRBV5-6 and TRBJ2-7; TRBD1 agrees at 8 bases. The CDR3 is 13 amino acids. Trimming cost V 4 bases and J 5 bases; bases outside gene matches: 5. From germline, CDR1 is SGHDT and CDR2 YYEEEE. The CDR3: CASSRDRNHEQYF. Written as DNA, the CDR3 is TGTGCCAGCAGCCGGGACAGGAACCACGAGCAGTACTTC.

This clonotype was found a few times. This rearrangement joins TRBV10-3 to TRBJ2-7; 10 bases agree with TRBD2. CDR1 ENHRY and CDR2 SYGVKD come from the germline V gene. The V and J ends lost 7 bases and 8 bases, in that order; junction bases with no gene match: 2. This CDR3 contains 11 residues. The CDR3 protein is CAITSGSQQYF. For the CDR3, the DNA is TGTGCCATCACTAGCGGGAGCCAGCAGTACTTC.

This clonotype was detected only a few times. The J gene is TRBJ2-2, the V gene TRBV5-5; D is possibly TRBD1 (5 bases). The V end lost 0 bases, the J end lost 4 bases, and 10 bases lay between the germline ends. The germline gives CDR1 SGHKS, CDR2 YYEKEE (reference sequence). The CDR3 extends over 15 amino acids. CDR3 sequence reads: CASSLEQAPTGELFF. CDR3 DNA sequence: TGTGCCAGCAGCTTGGAACAGGCGCCCACCGGGGAGCTGTTTTTT. The full variable domain, completed using reference TRBV5-5 and TRBJ2-2, is DAGVTQSPTHLIKTRGQQVTLRCSPISGHKSVSWYQQVLGQGPQFIFQYYEKEERGRGNFPDRFSARQFPNYSSELNVNALLLGDSALYLCASSLEQAPTGELFFGEGSRLTVL.

Many counts were recorded for this clonotype. The chain carries TRBV5-5 and TRBJ1-1; TRBD1 aligns across 7 bases. Losses at the gene ends were 2 bases for V and 5 bases for J; bases not matched to a gene: 3. Germline CDR1 and CDR2: SGHKS and YYEKEE (reference sequence). The CDR3 covers 13 residues. This chain's CDR3 is CASSFSQGTEAFF. The CDR3 DNA is TGTGCCAGCAGCTTTTCACAGGGGACTGAAGCTTTCTTT.

This clonotype has more than one count but fewer than ten. The chain couples TRBV20-1 to TRBJ2-1; the match to TRBD2 covers 8 bases. J lost 2 bases, V lost 3 bases, and 9 bases had no gene match. The germline V gene encodes CDR1 DFQATT and CDR2 SNEGSKA (reference sequence). The CDR3 is 16 amino acids. CDR3 residues: CSARRGNGRAYNEQFF. CDR3 nucleotides: TGCAGTGCTAGGAGAGGTAACGGGAGGGCCTACAATGAGCAGTTCTTC.

The genes are TRBV27 and TRBJ2-5, with TRBD2 identical over 9 bases. The CDR3 length is 14 residues. With V trimmed by 4 bases and J by 5 bases, 5 bases remained unmatched. CDR1 is MNHEY and CDR2 is SMNVEV in the germline V gene (reference sequence). Here the CDR3 reads CASSYAGGGETQYF. The CDR3 bases are TGTGCCAGCAGTTACGCGGGAGGGGGGGAGACCCAGTACTTC.

V and J are TRBV20-1 and TRBJ2-1; TRBD1 matches 8 bases. V lost 0 bases, J lost 6 bases, and 7 bases stayed unmatched. The CDR3 contains 15 residues. CDR1 is DFQATT, CDR2 SNEGSKA, per germline (reference sequence). CDR3 DNA: TGCAGTGCTAGAGATCCCCGACAGGGGTTCAATGAGCAGTTCTTC. This gives the protein CSARDPRQGFNEQFF.

V and J are TRBV20-1 and TRBJ2-7, with 9 bases identical to TRBD2. Trimming cost V 2 bases and J 2 bases; bases outside gene matches: 7. Germline-derived CDR1 and CDR2 are DFQATT and SNEGSKA (reference sequence). The CDR3 covers 15 residues. For the CDR3, the DNA is TGCAGTGCTAGAAATAGCGGGAGCCTGACCTACGAGCAGTACTTC. Translation: CSARNSGSLTYEQYF.

V usage is TRBV12-3 or TRBV12-4 and J usage is TRBJ2-7; D is uncertain. The CDR3 covers 11 residues. V was trimmed by 3 bases and J by 6 bases, leaving 6 bases between them. The CDR3 coding sequence is TGTGCCAGCAGTTTGATGACCGAGCAGTACTTC. It yields the protein CASSLMTEQYF.

This clonotype was detected a few times. In DNA form, the CDR3 reads TGTGCCAGCAGCTTAGGCGGGAGGAGCTATGAGCAGTTCTTC. Amino acid sequence: CASSLGGRSYEQFF. The rearrangement uses TRBV7-2 and TRBJ2-1; TRBD2 matches at 8 bases. This CDR3 has 14 residues. The J segment lost 8 bases and the V segment lost 1 base, leaving 4 bases of the junction unmatched. The V gene's germline CDR1 is SGHTA and CDR2 FQGNSA.

This chain links TRBV7-9 with TRBJ2-2, with TRBD1 matching over 7 bases. V was clipped by 5 bases and J by 6 bases; unmatched bases: 3. The length of the CDR3 is 13 residues. Germline CDR1 and CDR2: SEHNR and FQNEAQ (reference sequence). DNA for the CDR3: TGTGCCAGCAGCGAAACAGGGGCCGGGGAGCTGTTTTTT. Translated: CASSETGAGELFF.

The rearrangement uses TRBV4-1 and TRBJ2-2; 9 bases map to TRBD1. Germline lookup yields CDR1 MGHRA and CDR2 YSYEKL. This CDR3 region has 16 residues. V lost 3 bases to trimming and J lost 2 bases; unmatched junction nucleotides: 4. DNA for the CDR3: TGCGCCAGCAGCCACGGGACAGGGTTTAACACCGGGGAGCTGTTTTTT. This gives the protein CASSHGTGFNTGELFF.

The chain joins TRBV29-1 to TRBJ1-1; 10 bases align to TRBD1. V lost 5 bases to trimming and J lost 0 bases; unmatched junction nucleotides: 24. There are 21 residues in the CDR3. Looked up from germline, CDR1 is SQVTM and CDR2 is ANQGSEA. The CDR3 DNA reads as TGCAGCGTTCGTGGTAATCGGGTTCGGAGGACAGGGGGTGTCATGAACACTGAAGCTTTCTTT. It codes for CSVRGNRVRRTGGVMNTEAFF.

This clonotype showed up just a few times. This CDR3 reads CSARAGVTEAFF. In DNA, the CDR3 is TGCAGTGCTAGAGCAGGCGTCACTGAAGCTTTCTTT. V is TRBV20-1 and J is TRBJ1-1; D uncertain. Trimming pared 1 base from V and 4 bases from J, leaving 7 bases between. The CDR3 is made up of 12 amino acids. Per germline, CDR1 DFQATT and CDR2 SNEGSKA (reference sequence).

This clonotype showed up just a few times. V is TRBV2 and J is TRBJ2-1; weak D call: TRBD2 (6 bases). Germline CDR1 SNHLY, CDR2 FYNNEI. V gave up 8 bases and J gave up 7 bases, with 18 bases separating them. The CDR3 covers 14 residues. The CDR3 DNA follows: TGTGCCAGCGACCGAGGCGGGAACCCTAATGAGCAGTTCTTC. This codes for CASDRGGNPNEQFF.

This clonotype was seen only a few times. The chain links TRBV6-1 to TRBJ2-5, with D possibly matching TRBD1 (5 bases). Germline lookup yields CDR1 MNHNS and CDR2 SASEGT. The CDR3 spans 15 residues. V gave up 7 bases and J gave up 0 bases, with 15 bases separating them. CDR3 DNA: TGTGCCAGCAATCAGGGTCTGTGGAACCAAGAGACCCAGTACTTC. Its translation: CASNQGLWNQETQYF.

This clonotype was seen only a few times. The chain joins TRBV6-1 to TRBJ1-3; the D is unclear. V was clipped by 2 bases and J by 0 bases, with 11 bases between them. Germline V gene sequence: CDR1 MNHNS, CDR2 SASEGT. The CDR3 consists of 16 residues. For the CDR3, the DNA is TGTGCCAGCAGTGAAAGGCGGCCTAGCTCTGGAAACACCATATATTTT. Encoded protein: CASSERRPSSGNTIYF.

The chain uses TRBV2 and TRBJ2-2; the D gene is possibly TRBD2 (6 bases). The CDR3 totals 15 residues. Between the trimmed V and J ends, which lost 3 bases and 2 bases, there was a span of 10 bases. Germline V lookup: CDR1 SNHLY, CDR2 FYNNEI. CDR3 in DNA: TGTGCCAGCAGTGATAGGACTACCAACACCGGGGAGCTGTTTTTT. Translating it yields CASSDRTTNTGELFF.

This clonotype appeared a few times. The gene calls are TRBV7-2 and TRBJ2-1; either TRBD1 or TRBD2 may supply D (6 bases each). CDR1 and CDR2 (germline): SGHTA, FQGNSA. Trimming took 5 bases from V and 6 from J, leaving 17 bases between them. The CDR3 covers 15 residues. This chain's CDR3 is CASSPQGGATNEQFF. In DNA form, the CDR3 reads TGTGCCAGCAGCCCACAGGGCGGGGCAACCAATGAGCAGTTCTTC.

This chain connects TRBV12-5 to TRBJ2-1; D unclear. V lost 5 bases, J lost 2 bases, and 7 bases lay in between. Germline CDR1 reads LGHNT; CDR2 reads FRNRAP. This CDR3 contains 13 residues. CDR3 coding DNA: TGTGCTAGTGGTCCGATGGCCTACAATGAGCAGTTCTTC. It specifies CASGPMAYNEQFF.

This clonotype turned up a few times. The chain links TRBV20-1 to TRBJ2-7; TRBD1 matches at 7 bases. The V segment lost 4 bases and the J segment 3 bases; nucleotides outside the gene matches: 6. From germline, CDR1 is DFQATT and CDR2 SNEGSKA (reference sequence). The CDR3 is made up of 13 amino acids. CDR3 DNA sequence: TGCAGTGCTACCGGGACAGTCCTCTACGAGCAGTACTTC. Protein sequence: CSATGTVLYEQYF.

Ten or more counts support this clonotype. The chain employs TRBV29-1 and TRBJ2-1; TRBD2 might be the D (5 bases). V was cut by 6 bases and J by 6 bases, with 12 bases left in between. The CDR3 runs to 12 residues. The germline CDR1 and CDR2 sequences are SQVTM and ANQGSEA. The CDR3 region is CSVVRRPNEQFF. In DNA, the CDR3 is TGCAGCGTCGTCCGGAGGCCCAATGAGCAGTTCTTC.

This clonotype was seen only a few times. The chain employs TRBV12-3 or TRBV12-4 and TRBJ2-3; D is ambiguous. The CDR3 totals 12 residues. The V end lost 3 bases, the J end lost 10 bases, and 11 bases lay between the germline ends. CDR3: CASSLDRIAQYF. In DNA, the CDR3 is TGTGCCAGCAGTTTGGATCGTATTGCGCAGTATTTT.

In its sample, this clonotype was seen a few times. The junction shows a germline mismatch at one end, possibly a read error. This chain uses TRBV4-3 with TRBJ1-4, with 12 bases identical to TRBD1. CDR1 is LGHNA and CDR2 is YSLEER in the germline V gene. This CDR3 is 17 amino acids long. CDR3 in DNA: TGCGCCAGCAGTCAAGACGGGACAGGGGGCCTCAGTGAAAAACTGTTTTTT. This translates into CASSQDGTGGLSEKLFF.

This clonotype appeared a few times. The rearrangement uses TRBV29-1 and TRBJ2-7; 9 positions agree with TRBD2. CDR1 is SQVTM and CDR2 is ANQGSEA in the germline V gene. With 4 bases clipped from V and 4 bases from J, the junction kept 5 bases outside the gene matches. The CDR3 totals 13 residues. CDR3 residues: CSVGASGAYEQYF. As DNA, the CDR3 is TGCAGCGTTGGGGCTAGCGGGGCGTACGAGCAGTACTTC.